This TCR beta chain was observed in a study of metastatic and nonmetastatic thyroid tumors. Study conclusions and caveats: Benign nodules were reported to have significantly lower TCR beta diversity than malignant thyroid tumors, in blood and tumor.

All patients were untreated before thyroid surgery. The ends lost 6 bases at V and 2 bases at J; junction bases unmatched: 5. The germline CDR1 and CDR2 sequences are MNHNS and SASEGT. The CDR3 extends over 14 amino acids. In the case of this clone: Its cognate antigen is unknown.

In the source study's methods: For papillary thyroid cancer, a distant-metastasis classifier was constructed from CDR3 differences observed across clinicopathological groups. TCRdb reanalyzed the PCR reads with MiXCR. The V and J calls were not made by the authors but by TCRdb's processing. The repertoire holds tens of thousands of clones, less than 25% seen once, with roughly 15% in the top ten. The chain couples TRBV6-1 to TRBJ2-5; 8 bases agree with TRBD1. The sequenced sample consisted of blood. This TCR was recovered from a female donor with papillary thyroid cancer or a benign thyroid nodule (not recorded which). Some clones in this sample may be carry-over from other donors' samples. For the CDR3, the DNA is TGTGCCAGCAGCCCCGACAGGGGACAAGAGACCCAGTACTTC. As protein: CASSPDRGQETQYF.